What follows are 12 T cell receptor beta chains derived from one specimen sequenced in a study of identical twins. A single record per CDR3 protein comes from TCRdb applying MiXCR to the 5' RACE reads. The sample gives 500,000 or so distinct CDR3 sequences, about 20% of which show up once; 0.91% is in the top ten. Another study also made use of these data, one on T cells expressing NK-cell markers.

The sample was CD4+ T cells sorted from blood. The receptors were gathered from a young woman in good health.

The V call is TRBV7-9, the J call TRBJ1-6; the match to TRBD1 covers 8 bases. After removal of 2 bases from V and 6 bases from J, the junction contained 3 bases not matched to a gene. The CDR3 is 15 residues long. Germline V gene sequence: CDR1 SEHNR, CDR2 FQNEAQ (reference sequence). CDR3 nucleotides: TGTGCCAGCAGCTTAAGCGGACAGGGTAATTCACCCCTCCACTTT. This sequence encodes CASSLSGQGNSPLHF. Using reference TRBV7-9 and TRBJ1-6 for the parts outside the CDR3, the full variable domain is DTGVSQNPRHKITKRGQNVTFRCDPISEHNRLYWYRQTLGQGPEFLTYFQNEAQLEKSRLLSDRFSAERPKGSFSTLEIQRTEQGDSAMYLCASSLSGQGNSPLHFGNGTRLTVT.

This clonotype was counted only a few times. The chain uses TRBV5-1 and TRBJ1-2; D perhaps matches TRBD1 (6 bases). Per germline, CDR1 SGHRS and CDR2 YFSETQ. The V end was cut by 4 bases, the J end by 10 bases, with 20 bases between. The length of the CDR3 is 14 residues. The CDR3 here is CASSRTTGRDDYTF. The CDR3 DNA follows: TGCGCCAGCAGCAGGACGACAGGCCGCGATGACTACACCTTC.

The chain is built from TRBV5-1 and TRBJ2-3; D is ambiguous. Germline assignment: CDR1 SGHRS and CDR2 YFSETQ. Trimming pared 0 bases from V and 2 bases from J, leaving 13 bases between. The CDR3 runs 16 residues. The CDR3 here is CASSLGAGRLTDTQYF. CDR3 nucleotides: TGCGCCAGCAGCTTGGGGGCAGGACGACTCACAGATACGCAGTATTTT.

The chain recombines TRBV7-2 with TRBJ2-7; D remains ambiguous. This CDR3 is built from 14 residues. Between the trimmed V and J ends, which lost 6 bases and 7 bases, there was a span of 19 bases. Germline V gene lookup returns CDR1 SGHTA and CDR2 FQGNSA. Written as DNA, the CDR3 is TGTGCCAGCAGGGCTGAGCCCAAGGGTGGGGAGCAGTACTTC. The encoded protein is CASRAEPKGGEQYF.

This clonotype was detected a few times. In nucleotides, the CDR3 is TGCGCCAGCAGCTTGGTTGACTCAGCGGAGACCCAGTACTTC. Translating gives CASSLVDSAETQYF. The genes are TRBV5-1 and TRBJ2-5; no clear D gene. CDR1 is SGHRS, CDR2 YFSETQ, per germline. V was pared by 0 bases and J by 5 bases, with 11 bases between. This CDR3 is 14 amino acids long.

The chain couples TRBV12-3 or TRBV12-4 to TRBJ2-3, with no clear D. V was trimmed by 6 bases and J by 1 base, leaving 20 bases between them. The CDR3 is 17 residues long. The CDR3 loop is CASSPSMRSSGTDTQYF. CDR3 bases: TGTGCCAGCAGCCCTAGTATGAGGAGCAGCGGCACAGATACGCAGTATTTT.

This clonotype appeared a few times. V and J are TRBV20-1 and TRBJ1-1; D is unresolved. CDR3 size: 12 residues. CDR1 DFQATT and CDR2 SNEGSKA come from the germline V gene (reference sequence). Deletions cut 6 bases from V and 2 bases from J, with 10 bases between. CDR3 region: CSANRYNTEAFF. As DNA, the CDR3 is TGCAGTGCGAACAGATACAACACTGAAGCTTTCTTT.

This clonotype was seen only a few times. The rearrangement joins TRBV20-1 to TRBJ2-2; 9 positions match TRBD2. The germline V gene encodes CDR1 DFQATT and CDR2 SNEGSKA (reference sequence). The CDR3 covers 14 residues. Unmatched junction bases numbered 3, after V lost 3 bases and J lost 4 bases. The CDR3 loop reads CSASRREGTGELFF. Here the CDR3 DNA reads TGCAGTGCTAGCCGGCGGGAGGGCACCGGGGAGCTGTTTTTT.

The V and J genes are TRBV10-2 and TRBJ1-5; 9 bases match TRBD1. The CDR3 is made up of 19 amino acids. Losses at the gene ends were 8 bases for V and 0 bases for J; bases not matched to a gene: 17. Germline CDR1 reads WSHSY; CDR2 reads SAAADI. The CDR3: CASGLTGGQNAYSNQPQHF. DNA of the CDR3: TGCGCCAGCGGGCTGACAGGGGGTCAGAACGCGTATAGCAATCAGCCCCAGCATTTT.

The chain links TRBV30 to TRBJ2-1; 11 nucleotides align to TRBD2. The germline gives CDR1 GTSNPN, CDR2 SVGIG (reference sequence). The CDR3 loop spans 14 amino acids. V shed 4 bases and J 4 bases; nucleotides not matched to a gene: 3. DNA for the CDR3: TGTGCCTGGACGGGACTAGCGGAATACAATGAGCAGTTCTTC. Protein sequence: CAWTGLAEYNEQFF.

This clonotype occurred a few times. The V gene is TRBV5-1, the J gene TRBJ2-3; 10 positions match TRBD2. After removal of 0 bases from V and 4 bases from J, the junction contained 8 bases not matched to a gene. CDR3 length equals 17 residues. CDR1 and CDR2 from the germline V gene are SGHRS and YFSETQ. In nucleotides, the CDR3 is TGCGCCAGCAGCTTGGGACGGTCTAGCGGGGGCCCAGATACGCAGTATTTT. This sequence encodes CASSLGRSSGGPDTQYF.

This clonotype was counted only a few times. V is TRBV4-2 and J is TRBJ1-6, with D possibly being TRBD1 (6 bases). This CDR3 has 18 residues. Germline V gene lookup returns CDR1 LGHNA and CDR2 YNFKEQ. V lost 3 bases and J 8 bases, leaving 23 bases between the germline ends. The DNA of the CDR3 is TGTGCCAGCAGCCAGCGCCCGGACGTGGACAGATTACATTCACCCCTCCACTTT. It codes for CASSQRPDVDRLHSPLHF.